One sample yielded the 7 T cell receptor beta chains listed below, sequenced in a study of T cells in localized non-small cell lung cancer. TCRdb's copy holds only in-frame clones and misses some; the assay was immunoSEQ multiplex PCR. Here the sample spans over 45,000 clones, 70% to 90% being singletons. This specimen was peripheral blood, taken before any cancer treatment. These receptor sequences come from a man aged 35 to 69 with stage I squamous cell lung carcinoma.

The chain combines TRBV7-2 with TRBJ2-7, with D tentatively TRBD2 (5 bases). This CDR3 spans 16 amino acids. Trimming cost V 1 base and J 2 bases, with 15 bases left between them. Germline CDR1 reads SGHTA; CDR2 reads FQGNSA. CDR3 loop: CASSLEYGLAPYEQYF. The CDR3 DNA follows: TGTGCCAGCAGCTTAGAGTACGGTCTAGCCCCCTACGAGCAGTACTTC.

This clone was recorded once. V usage is TRBV7-2 and J usage is TRBJ1-1; 7 bases align to TRBD1. Germline CDR1 and CDR2: SGHTA and FQGNSA. This CDR3 contains 14 residues. Unmatched junction bases numbered 8, after V lost 5 bases and J lost 5 bases. Here the CDR3 reads CASSARQGRTEAFF. The CDR3 DNA follows: TGTGCCAGCAGCGCCCGACAGGGAAGGACTGAAGCTTTCTTT.

The CDR3: CASLPRGTVNTEAFF. The CDR3 DNA follows: TGTGCCAGCCTACCTCGGGGCACCGTGAACACTGAAGCTTTCTTT. The J gene is TRBJ1-1, the V gene TRBV19; tentatively, D is TRBD1 (5 bases). The CDR3 sequence is 15 residues long. Germline-derived CDR1 and CDR2 are LNHDA and SQIVND (reference sequence). The germline V and J ends were trimmed by 9 bases and 0 bases, with 17 bases remaining between them.

The CDR3 DNA reads as TGTGCCAGCAGTCCACCGCCGACAGGACGCTCCTACGAGCAGTACTTC. Translating it yields CASSPPPTGRSYEQYF. This rearrangement joins TRBV27 to TRBJ2-7, with D perhaps matching TRBD1 (6 bases). The CDR3 loop spans 16 amino acids. The germline CDR1 and CDR2 sequences are MNHEY and SMNVEV (reference sequence). V shed 5 bases and J shed 0 bases, with 17 bases lying between them.

This clone came up a few times. CDR3 sequence reads: CASTEQETQYF. CDR3 coding DNA: TGTGCCAGCACCGAACAAGAGACCCAGTACTTC. V gene TRBV6-6 combines with J gene TRBJ2-5; unclear D gene. There are 11 residues in the CDR3. Per the germline V gene, CDR1 is MNHNY and CDR2 is SVGAGI (reference sequence). V lost 7 bases to trimming and J lost 2 bases, with 5 bases between them.

The genes are TRBV19 and TRBJ2-7; 8 bases line up with TRBD1. The germline V gene encodes CDR1 LNHDA and CDR2 SQIVND (reference sequence). This CDR3 region has 16 residues. Unmatched junction bases numbered 6, after V lost 0 bases and J lost 2 bases. This chain's CDR3 is CASSIDIGQGAYEQYF. The CDR3 nucleotides read TGTGCCAGTAGTATAGATATTGGACAGGGAGCCTACGAGCAGTACTTC.

This rearrangement joins TRBV6-1 to TRBJ1-4; D ambiguous. This CDR3 has 12 amino acids. Germline values: CDR1 MNHNS, CDR2 SASEGT. Trimming left V 3 bases short and J 8 bases short, with 7 bases between. The CDR3, as DNA: TGTGCCAGCAGTGAGACGAGGGAAAAACTGTTTTTT. Protein: CASSETREKLFF.